One sample yielded the 23 T cell receptor beta chains listed below, sequenced in a study of CD4 T cells in relation to SARS-CoV-2 and coronaviruses. Sequencing used immunoSEQ multiplex PCR; TCRdb keeps in-frame clones, though not all of them. Of 65,000 or so clones listed, approximately 87% were seen once; the top ten hold over 1.5%. Before the COVID-19 pandemic, during about 2011-2019, CD4+ T cells were taken from unexposed donors. The sequenced sample consisted of memory CD4+ T cells from PBMCs. The origin of the receptors is a human donor in good health.

The gene calls are TRBV3-1 (or the pseudogene TRBV3-2) and TRBJ1-6, with a possible D match to TRBD1 (6 bases). Germline V lookup: CDR1 LGHDT, CDR2 YNNKEL (reference sequence). This CDR3 spans 14 amino acids. Trimming stripped 4 bases from V and 7 bases from J, with 11 bases between. CDR3 in amino acids: CASSLQGFNSPLHF. The CDR3 DNA reads TGTGCCAGCAGCCTTCAGGGGTTCAATTCACCCCTCCACTTT.

This clone was recorded only once. The chain combines TRBV15 with TRBJ1-1; D remains ambiguous. Germline V gene sequence: CDR1 LNHNV, CDR2 YYDKDF (reference sequence). V gave up 1 base and J gave up 6 bases, with 6 bases separating them. The CDR3 extends over 12 amino acids. CDR3 bases: TGTGCCACCAGCAGAGCCGAGTCTGAAGCTTTCTTT. Its protein is CATSRAESEAFF. The full variable domain, in which reference TRBV15 and TRBJ1-1 provide the parts outside the CDR3, is DAMVIQNPRYQVTQFGKPVTLSCSQTLNHNVMYWYQQKSSQAPKLLFHYYDKDFNNEADTPDNFQSRRPNTSFCFLDIRSPGLGDTAMYLCATSRAESEAFFGQGTRLTVV.

The CDR3 sequence is CASSPGVPPETQYF. The DNA of the CDR3 is TGTGCCAGCAGCCCTGGGGTACCCCCAGAGACCCAGTACTTC. The chain employs TRBV3-1 (or the pseudogene TRBV3-2) and TRBJ2-5; D ambiguous. Germline CDR1 reads LGHDT; CDR2 reads YNNKEL (reference sequence). This CDR3 comprises 14 residues. The germline V and J ends were trimmed by 4 bases and 4 bases, with 13 bases remaining between them.

The rearrangement joins TRBV6-1 to TRBJ1-1, with a possible D match to TRBD1 (5 bases). V was clipped by 1 base and J by 1 base, with 13 bases between them. Germline values: CDR1 MNHNS, CDR2 SASEGT. This CDR3 has 16 residues. The DNA of the CDR3 is TGTGCCAGCAGTGAAGTGGCCCCGGGGCCGAACACTGAAGCTTTCTTT. Amino acids: CASSEVAPGPNTEAFF.

The CDR3 reads CASSAQGVLAKNIQYF. CDR3 bases: TGTGCCAGCAGCGCGCAAGGAGTTCTAGCCAAAAACATTCAGTACTTC. V and J are TRBV21-1 and TRBJ2-4; the DNA was not compared with TRBD2, the D call given in the table. TRBV21-1 constitutes a pseudogene. CDR3 length: 16 amino acids.

The chain recombines TRBV5-6 with TRBJ1-3, with D possibly being TRBD1 (5 bases). There are 15 residues in the CDR3. In germline, CDR1 is SGHDT, CDR2 YYEEEE. The V and J ends lost 1 base and 3 bases respectively, with 11 bases between them. CDR3 nucleotides: TGTGCCAGCAGCTTGTTTGCAGGGAATGGAAACACCATATATTTT. This translates into CASSLFAGNGNTIYF.

The chain joins TRBV2 to TRBJ1-2, with 8 positions matching TRBD1. The V gene's germline CDR1 is SNHLY and CDR2 FYNNEI. The CDR3 extends over 11 amino acids. V lost 7 bases and J lost 7; bases outside the gene matches: 2. CDR3 in amino acids: CASTTGAGYTF. The CDR3 DNA is TGTGCCAGCACGACAGGGGCTGGCTACACCTTC. Variable domain in full (rest from reference TRBV2 and TRBJ1-2): EPEVTQTPSHQVTQMGQEVILRCVPISNHLYFYWYRQILGQKVEFLVSFYNNEISEKSEIFDDQFSVERPDGSNFTLKIRSTKLEDSAMYFCASTTGAGYTFGSGTRLTVV.

This chain connects TRBV19 to TRBJ2-5; 9 bases are a match to TRBD1. Germline-derived CDR1 and CDR2 are LNHDA and SQIVND (reference sequence). This CDR3 spans 15 amino acids. V shed 7 bases, J shed 3 bases, and the junction held 9 bases outside the gene matches. CDR3 bases: TGTGCCAGTAATGGACAGGGGATGTTGGAAGAGACCCAGTACTTC. Residues: CASNGQGMLEETQYF.

This chain uses TRBV30 with TRBJ2-3; D possibly corresponds to TRBD1 (5 bases). The CDR3 is 14 amino acids. Looked up from germline, CDR1 is GTSNPN and CDR2 is SVGIG (reference sequence). V lost 4 bases and J 2 bases, leaving 13 bases between the germline ends. The CDR3 nucleotides read TGTGCCTGGACTCAGGGCCGGACCACAGATACGCAGTATTTT. Protein sequence: CAWTQGRTTDTQYF.

Of note for this clone: One junction end does not reproduce the germline sequence, and a read error may be involved. V gene TRBV24-1 combines with J gene TRBJ1-1, with D perhaps matching TRBD1 (6 bases). This CDR3 contains 17 residues. Germline lookup yields CDR1 KGHDR and CDR2 SFDVKD. CDR3 DNA sequence: TGTGCCACCAGTGACCTACTCGGGACACCAGGGGACACAGAAGCTTTCTTT. This codes for CATSDLLGTPGDTEAFF.

The chain has TRBV7-2 and TRBJ2-7; TRBD2 might be the D (6 bases). The ends were cut back, 7 bases at V and 5 bases at J, with 18 bases in the middle. Germline assignment: CDR1 SGHTA and CDR2 FQGNSA. CDR3 length equals 14 residues. The CDR3 spells CASNRDWGIHEQYF. DNA for the CDR3: TGTGCCAGCAATAGGGACTGGGGCATCCACGAGCAGTACTTC.

V usage is TRBV5-8 and J usage is TRBJ2-7, with D possibly matching TRBD2 (6 bases). The germline V gene encodes CDR1 SGHTS and CDR2 YDEGEE. This CDR3 region has 14 residues. Trimming cost V 4 bases and J 5 bases, with 16 bases left between them. CDR3 protein: CASSQTKGGHEQYF. For the CDR3, the DNA is TGTGCCAGCAGCCAAACTAAGGGAGGCCACGAGCAGTACTTC.

The chain has TRBV28 and TRBJ1-5; D is ambiguous. Germline loops: CDR1 MDHEN, CDR2 SYDVKM. V shed 2 bases and J shed 0 bases, with 14 bases lying between them. The CDR3 has 17 residues. The CDR3, as DNA: TGTGCCAGCAGTTTAACCCAAACACTTAATAGCAATCAGCCCCAGCATTTT. This sequence encodes CASSLTQTLNSNQPQHF.

V and J are TRBV30 and TRBJ1-3; D gene unclear. Germline CDR1 is GTSNPN and CDR2 is SVGIG (reference sequence). V shed 1 base and J shed 4 bases, with 14 bases lying between them. The CDR3 contains 15 residues. CDR3: CAWSDRRGAGNTIYF. In DNA form, the CDR3 reads TGTGCCTGGAGTGACCGACGGGGTGCAGGAAACACCATATATTTT.

The genes are TRBV12-3 or TRBV12-4 and TRBJ1-1; D is uncertain. V shed 3 bases and J shed 8 bases, with 13 bases lying between them. The CDR3 consists of 13 residues. CDR3 bases: TGTGCCAGCAGTTTGGACCCAATGGGGGAAGCTTTCTTT. It yields the protein CASSLDPMGEAFF.

The V gene is TRBV9, the J gene TRBJ2-1; D not certain. V lost 2 bases to trimming and J lost 8 bases, with 8 bases between them. This CDR3 region has 12 residues. Germline V gene sequence: CDR1 SGDLS, CDR2 YYNGEE. The CDR3 region has the DNA TGTGCCAGCAGCGTTACTGTGGATGAGCAGTTCTTC. Its protein is CASSVTVDEQFF. Complete variable domain (other parts from reference TRBV9 and TRBJ2-1): DSGVTQTPKHLITATGQRVTLRCSPRSGDLSVYWYQQSLDQGLQFLIQYYNGEERAKGNILERFSAQQFPDLHSELNLSSLELGDSALYFCASSVTVDEQFFGPGTRLTVL.

The chain has TRBV5-4 and TRBJ2-2; 7 nucleotides match TRBD2. Per the germline V gene, CDR1 is SGHNT and CDR2 is YYREEE (reference sequence). This CDR3 region has 13 residues. V shed 10 bases and J 1 base; nucleotides not matched to a gene: 4. The CDR3 nucleotides are TGTGCCGTTAGCGGGCTGAACACCGGGGAGCTGTTTTTT. It translates to CAVSGLNTGELFF.

The chain couples TRBV4-1 to TRBJ2-4; possibly TRBD1 for D (6 bases). Germline CDR1 is MGHRA and CDR2 is YSYEKL. V was shortened by 1 base and J by 13 bases, with 20 bases between the two germline ends. The CDR3 spans 15 residues. CDR3 residues: CASSQGSDRSEIQYF. CDR3 coding DNA: TGCGCCAGCAGCCAAGGGTCCGACAGGTCGGAGATCCAGTACTTC.

The rearrangement joins TRBV5-6 to TRBJ1-1; D is possibly TRBD1 (5 bases). The CDR3 spans 18 residues. Trimming shortened V by 1 base and J by 1 base, and 20 bases separated the two germline ends. Germline assignment: CDR1 SGHDT and CDR2 YYEEEE. The CDR3: CASSLLIFRGRRNTEAFF. In nucleotides, the CDR3 is TGTGCCAGCAGCTTGCTTATATTTCGGGGACGTCGGAACACTGAAGCTTTCTTT. Looking up the rest from reference TRBV5-6 and TRBJ1-1 gives the full variable domain: DAGVTQSPTHLIKTRGQQVTLRCSPKSGHDTVSWYQQALGQGPQFIFQYYEEEERQRGNFPDRFSGHQFPNYSSELNVNALLLGDSALYLCASSLLIFRGRRNTEAFFGQGTRLTVV.

J is TRBJ1-1 and V is TRBV7-2; D unclear. Germline lookup yields CDR1 SGHTA and CDR2 FQGNSA. CDR3 length equals 12 residues. Trimming left V 5 bases short and J 4 bases short, with 8 bases between. This CDR3 reads CASSASATEAFF. The CDR3 coding sequence is TGTGCCAGCAGCGCGAGCGCCACTGAAGCTTTCTTT.

The chain links TRBV5-1 to TRBJ2-2; tentative D call: TRBD1 (5 bases). The CDR3 has 14 residues. The V gene's germline CDR1 is SGHRS and CDR2 YFSETQ. Trimming removed 3 bases from V and 5 bases from J, with 11 bases in between. The CDR3 region has the DNA TGCGCCAGCAGCTCGGACCCAGGGACCGGGGAGCTGTTTTTT. This sequence encodes CASSSDPGTGELFF.

The chain has TRBV10-1 and TRBJ2-1, with a weak D call TRBD2 (5 bases). Germline CDR1 WNHNN, CDR2 SYGVQD (reference sequence). V was cut by 4 bases and J by 4 bases, with 17 bases left in between. The length of the CDR3 is 16 residues. The CDR3 sequence: CASSARLIPGYNEQFF. CDR3 nucleotide sequence: TGCGCCAGCAGTGCCCGACTAATTCCGGGATACAATGAGCAGTTCTTC.

The chain recombines TRBV18 with TRBJ2-4; D not certain. CDR3 size: 13 residues. V was cut by 3 bases and J by 4 bases, with 7 bases left in between. Germline V gene sequence: CDR1 KGHSH, CDR2 LQKENI. DNA for the CDR3: TGTGCCAGCTCACCCCCAGAAAAAAACATTCAGTACTTC. Translated, it gives CASSPPEKNIQYF. Combining the CDR3 with reference TRBV18 and TRBJ2-4 gives the whole variable domain NAGVMQNPRHLVRRRGQEARLRCSPMKGHSHVYWYRQLPEEGLKFMVYLQKENIIDESGMPKERFSAEFPKEGPSILRIQQVVRGDSAAYFCASSPPEKNIQYFGAGTRLSVL.